This T cell receptor beta chain originates from a study of type 1 and type 2 diabetes patients. Across the study: A total of 18,976,912 paired-end reads came from the whole study.

Broader study findings: A median of one highly-expanded CD4+ clone, covering under 4% of reads, occurred in type 2 diabetes.

Each diabetic donor fulfilled classification criteria for either type 1 or type 2. PCR was run on genomic DNA. A primer set of 30 forward and 13 reverse primers amplified the CDR3. Via MiXCR, TCRdb re-called the multiplex PCR reads, giving one row per CDR3 protein. The sample lists around 300,000 distinct CDR3 sequences; around 47% were seen once. Notes on this clonotype: Its antigen is not known.

This CDR3 spans 14 amino acids. V dropped 4 bases and J dropped 5 bases, with 11 bases sitting between them. The germline CDR1 and CDR2 sequences are MNHNS and SASEGT. Sequenced input: peripheral blood mononuclear cells (PBMCs). The chain is built from TRBV6-1 and TRBJ1-4; unclear D gene. This TCR came from a man aged 18 to 29 with type 2 diabetes. CDR3 amino acids: CASSGRAENEKLFF. The CDR3 nucleotides read TGTGCCAGCAGTGGGAGGGCGGAGAATGAAAAACTGTTTTTT.